This is a list of T cell receptor beta chains from one sample in a study of T cells expressing NK-cell markers. TCRdb re-called the 5' RACE reads and catalogs CDR3 proteins one per entry, DNA excluded. Recorded for this sample: 440,000 or so distinct CDR3 sequences. The sample consisted of blood T cells: a sorted CD56 or NKG2C T cell subset, CD4+ or CD8+ T cells, or bulk PBMC T cells (not recorded which). The receptor set was obtained from a woman between 18 and 70 years old in good health. Both conserved end residues are part of each CDR3. Fields, in order: CDR3 protein, J gene, CDR3 length, V gene.

CDR3: CASADSSYNEQFF
J: TRBJ2-1
length: 13
V: TRBV25-1

CDR3: CSASRPGSPHTDTQYF
J: TRBJ2-3
length: 16
V: TRBV20-1

CDR3: CASGDIGSPDTQYF
J: TRBJ2-3
length: 14
V: TRBV10-2

CDR3: CASSPQGDYGYTF
J: TRBJ1-2
length: 13
V: TRBV5-1

CDR3: CASSPNTPGELFF
J: TRBJ2-2
length: 13
V: TRBV3-1

CDR3: CATSRVSGGKDTDTQYF
J: TRBJ2-3
length: 17
V: TRBV15

CDR3: CASSQLAGVYDTQYF
J: TRBJ2-3
length: 15
V: TRBV27

CDR3: CASSPGGVENTQYF
J: TRBJ2-3
length: 14
V: TRBV7-3

CDR3: CASKETSVSYNEQFF
J: TRBJ2-1
length: 15
V: TRBV19

CDR3: CASSLSRSTKWETQYF
J: TRBJ2-5
length: 16
V: TRBV7-2

CDR3: CASSLGGVRETQYF
J: TRBJ2-5
length: 14
V: TRBV11-2

CDR3: CASSLESSGGYNEQFF
J: TRBJ2-1
length: 16
V: TRBV7-2

CDR3: CASSQDLNAIAYEQYF
J: TRBJ2-7
length: 16
V: TRBV4-1

CDR3: CSATRQGARSAGELFF
J: TRBJ2-2
length: 16
V: TRBV20-1

CDR3: CASTAGGPETGELFF
J: TRBJ2-2
length: 15
V: TRBV6-2/TRBV6-3

CDR3: CASKGTQSSGANVLTF
J: TRBJ2-6
length: 16
V: TRBV12-3/TRBV12-4

CDR3: CATSRDRSESYEQYF
J: TRBJ2-7
length: 15
V: TRBV15

CDR3: CASSASGEGRHTQYF
J: TRBJ2-3
length: 15
V: TRBV5-6

CDR3: CASSFGPRDATNTEAFF
J: TRBJ1-1
length: 17
V: TRBV5-1

CDR3: CASSIDQGYYNEQFF
J: TRBJ2-1
length: 15
V: TRBV19

CDR3: CASTPTEFYEQYF
J: TRBJ2-7
length: 13
V: TRBV6-1

CDR3: CASSPGLEGTGELFF
J: TRBJ2-2
length: 15
V: TRBV7-6

CDR3: CASSLARQDNQPQHF
J: TRBJ1-5
length: 15
V: TRBV12-3/TRBV12-4

CDR3: CASSPSLGGWGGYTF
J: TRBJ1-2
length: 15
V: TRBV7-8

CDR3: CAWTNEGAGSYTF
J: TRBJ1-2
length: 13
V: TRBV30

CDR3: CASSLGAGGSYGYTF
J: TRBJ1-2
length: 15
V: TRBV12-3/TRBV12-4

CDR3: CASSPPAGGSYEQYF
J: TRBJ2-7
length: 15
V: TRBV18

CDR3: CASSRGVATTNEKLFF
J: TRBJ1-4
length: 16
V: TRBV7-2

CDR3: CASSLTGAVWSNQPQHF
J: TRBJ1-5
length: 17
V: TRBV7-2

CDR3: CASSLQRLATETQYF
J: TRBJ2-5
length: 15
V: TRBV5-6

CDR3: CASGPWETGELFF
J: TRBJ2-2
length: 13
V: TRBV7-3

CDR3: CASSEYGLAGDTQYF
J: TRBJ2-3
length: 15
V: TRBV25-1

CDR3: CASSQVAVASGRDTQYF
J: TRBJ2-3
length: 17
V: TRBV3-1

CDR3: CASSWTSATDTQYF
J: TRBJ2-3
length: 14
V: TRBV28